The 5 T cell receptor beta chains below come from one sample, sequenced in a study of cytomegalovirus exposure and HLA in healthy donors. Vbeta (60) and Jbeta (13) primers were used in the PCR. Generated by immunoSEQ multiplex PCR, the TCRdb table keeps only in-frame clones and is missing some. Recorded for this sample: 220,000 or so clones. Specimen: PBMCs. Receptors originate from a girl aged 2-10 years in good health and CMV-seropositive.

V is TRBV10-3 and J is TRBJ2-3; TRBD2 is a possible D gene (6 bases). The germline V gene has CDR1 ENHRY and CDR2 SYGVKD. The CDR3 extends over 16 amino acids. V was cut by 4 bases and J by 2 bases, with 16 bases left in between. CDR3 sequence (DNA): TGTGCCATCAGTGGATTAGCGGCAACAGCCACAGATACGCAGTATTTT. Translation gives CAISGLAATATDTQYF.

The chain recombines TRBV7-6 with TRBJ2-1; 10 nucleotides align to TRBD2. Germline V gene data show CDR1 as SGHVS and CDR2 as FNYEAQ. The CDR3 extends over 16 amino acids. After removal of 5 bases from V and 5 bases from J, the junction contained 9 bases not matched to a gene. DNA for the CDR3: TGTGCCAGCAGCCCGCTAGCGGGAGAAGGGAACAATGAGCAGTTCTTC. It is translated as CASSPLAGEGNNEQFF.

The chain has TRBV15 and TRBJ2-7; 7 bases agree with TRBD1. J lost 3 bases, V lost 6 bases, and 8 bases had no gene match. CDR1 and CDR2 from the germline V gene are LNHNV and YYDKDF (reference sequence). CDR3 length: 14 amino acids. The CDR3 region is CATSDPGQNYEQYF. In DNA form, the CDR3 reads TGTGCCACCAGTGATCCGGGACAGAACTACGAGCAGTACTTC.

This rearrangement joins TRBV6-1 to TRBJ2-7; possible D gene TRBD1, 5 bases. V lost 2 bases and J lost 5, with 10 bases in between. The CDR3 spans 13 residues. Per the germline V gene, CDR1 is MNHNS and CDR2 is SASEGT. CDR3 nucleotides: TGTGCCAGCAGTGAAATCGGCAGGGACGAGCAGTACTTC. It yields the protein CASSEIGRDEQYF.

The gene calls are TRBV6-5 and TRBJ2-5, with D perhaps matching TRBD2 (5 bases). This CDR3 contains 11 residues. V was shortened by 5 bases and J by 7 bases, with 8 bases between the two germline ends. Germline-derived CDR1 and CDR2 are MNHEY and SVGAGI. In DNA, the CDR3 is TGTGCCAGCAGTAACGGGGTGACCCAGTACTTC. Residues: CASSNGVTQYF.